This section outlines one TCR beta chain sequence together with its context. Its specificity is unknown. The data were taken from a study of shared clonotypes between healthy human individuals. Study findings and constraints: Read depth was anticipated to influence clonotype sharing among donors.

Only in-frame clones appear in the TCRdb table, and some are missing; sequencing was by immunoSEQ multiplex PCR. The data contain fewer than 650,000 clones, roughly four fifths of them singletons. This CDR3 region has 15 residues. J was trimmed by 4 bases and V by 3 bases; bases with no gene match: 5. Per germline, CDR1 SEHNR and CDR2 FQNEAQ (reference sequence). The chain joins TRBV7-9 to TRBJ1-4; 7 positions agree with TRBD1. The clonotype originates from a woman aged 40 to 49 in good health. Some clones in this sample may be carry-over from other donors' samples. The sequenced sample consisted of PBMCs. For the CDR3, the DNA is TGTGCCAGCAGCTTCGACAGGGTTGGTAATGAAAAACTGTTTTTT. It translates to CASSFDRVGNEKLFF.